These 17 T cell receptor beta chains originate from one sample sequenced in a study of vaccination effects on CD4 cells after COVID-19. Investigators separated out CD4+ T cells once 10 days of culture had passed. Each participant received a vaccine that was either BNT162b2 or mRNA-1273, given as two doses. These TCRs are of unknown antigen specificity. Measured with immunoSEQ multiplex PCR; TCRdb has only the in-frame clones, and not every one. In the table there are tens of thousands of clones, around 70% of which are singletons. Sequenced here: CD4+ T cells from PBMCs cultured without peptide, sampled after COVID-19 vaccination. Source of these receptors: a human donor who received a COVID-19 vaccine.

The chain has TRBV3-1 (or the pseudogene TRBV3-2) and TRBJ1-4; TRBD1 agrees at 8 bases. Trimming cost V 4 bases and J 5 bases; bases outside gene matches: 12. CDR1 LGHDT and CDR2 YNNKEL come from the germline V gene (reference sequence). This CDR3 has 17 amino acids. CDR3 in amino acids: CASSPTHDGTGNEKLFF. The CDR3 nucleotides are TGTGCCAGCAGCCCGACGCACGACGGGACAGGAAATGAAAAACTGTTTTTT.

Only a few counts were recorded for this clone. J is TRBJ1-2 and V is TRBV19; a weak D match, TRBD1 (5 bases). Germline loops: CDR1 LNHDA, CDR2 SQIVND (reference sequence). The CDR3 has 13 residues. Trimming removed 10 bases from V and 4 bases from J, with 16 bases in between. CDR3 sequence: CATSGTVIYGYTF. In DNA form, the CDR3 reads TGTGCCACTTCCGGGACGGTTATCTATGGCTACACCTTC.

In this sample, this clone turned up a few times. The chain uses TRBV5-1 and TRBJ2-3; 11 nucleotides agree with TRBD1. CDR1 and CDR2 (germline): SGHRS, YFSETQ. Germline trimming cut 5 bases from V and 1 base from J; bases unmatched to any gene: 6. This CDR3 has 16 residues. CDR3: CASRPGQGARTDTQYF. The CDR3 bases are TGCGCCAGCAGACCCGGACAGGGGGCCCGCACAGATACGCAGTATTTT.

This clone has a single count. One end of the junction varies from germline; a read error may be responsible. CDR3 coding DNA: TGTGCCAGCAGTGAAACCGGCAATCAGTGGCATTTT. This encodes CASSETGNQWHF. V is TRBV6-1 and J is TRBJ1-3, with D hard to call. This CDR3 is 12 amino acids long. Germline CDR1 is MNHNS and CDR2 is SASEGT.

The rearrangement joins TRBV12-5 to TRBJ1-3, with 8 bases fitting TRBD1. The CDR3 is made up of 19 amino acids. V was clipped by 5 bases and J by 0 bases; unmatched bases: 15. In germline, CDR1 is LGHNT, CDR2 FRNRAP. The CDR3 region is CASGPDRVRDLLSGNTIYF. Written as DNA, the CDR3 is TGTGCTAGTGGTCCGGACAGGGTTAGGGACCTCCTCTCTGGAAACACCATATATTTT.

The chain employs TRBV27 and TRBJ2-7, with 7 bases that match TRBD2. This CDR3 comprises 15 residues. V trimming: 0 bases; J trimming: 3 bases; junction bases outside the gene matches: 5. Germline-derived CDR1 and CDR2 are MNHEY and SMNVEV (reference sequence). The CDR3 sequence: CASSLSILANYEQYF. The CDR3 region has the DNA TGTGCCAGCAGTTTATCGATACTAGCGAACTACGAGCAGTACTTC.

The V call is TRBV5-6, the J call TRBJ2-6; D unresolved. CDR3 length equals 16 residues. Germline V gene data show CDR1 as SGHDT and CDR2 as YYEEEE. Trimming took off 1 base at V and 0 bases at J, with 8 bases between the two ends. CDR3 loop: CASSLLGDSGANVLTF. The CDR3 DNA is TGTGCCAGCAGCTTGCTCGGAGACTCTGGGGCCAACGTCCTGACTTTC.

J is TRBJ2-2 and V is TRBV19, with 14 bases that match TRBD2. There are 20 residues in the CDR3. Germline CDR1 and CDR2: LNHDA and SQIVND (reference sequence). With 6 bases clipped from V and 5 bases from J, the junction kept 17 bases outside the gene matches. The CDR3 nucleotides are TGTGCCAGTAGCAGGACACCCCCGGGACTAGCGGGAGTGAAGACCGGGGAGCTGTTTTTT. Translation gives CASSRTPPGLAGVKTGELFF.

The chain combines TRBV15 with TRBJ2-5, with D unresolved. The CDR3 loop spans 15 amino acids. Trimming shortened V by 0 bases and J by 5 bases, and 13 bases separated the two germline ends. From germline, CDR1 is LNHNV and CDR2 YYDKDF (reference sequence). Written as DNA, the CDR3 is TGTGCCACCAGCAGAGATCAAACCAAACGGGAGACCCAGTACTTC. This sequence encodes CATSRDQTKRETQYF.

The chain combines TRBV28 with TRBJ1-6; 8 bases map to TRBD1. This CDR3 has 13 residues. Trimming cost V 5 bases and J 8 bases; bases outside gene matches: 2. Germline V CDR1 and CDR2: MDHEN, SYDVKM. The chain's CDR3 is CASSPGGYSPLHF. CDR3 DNA sequence: TGTGCCAGCAGTCCAGGGGGCTATTCACCCCTCCACTTT.

Concerning this clone: The junction departs from germline at one end; a sequencing error may be responsible. The gene calls are TRBV12-5 and TRBJ1-6; D may be TRBD1 (5 bases). Germline CDR1 reads LGHNT; CDR2 reads FRNRAP. This CDR3 has 13 amino acids. The DNA for the CDR3 is TGTGCTAGTGGCTTGGACGGGACTTCACCCCTCCACTTT. Translated, it gives CASGLDGTSPLHF. Looking up the rest from reference TRBV12-5 and TRBJ1-6 gives the full variable domain: DARVTQTPRHKVTEMGQEVTMRCQPILGHNTVFWYRQTMMQGLELLAYFRNRAPLDDSGMPKDRFSAEMPDATLATLKIQPSEPRDSAVYFCASGLDGTSPLHFGNGTRLTVT.

The rearrangement links TRBV11-2 to TRBJ2-1, with 11 bases aligning to TRBD2. The CDR3 covers 16 residues. Germline lookup yields CDR1 SGHAT and CDR2 FQNNGV. With V trimmed by 5 bases and J by 4 bases, 7 bases remained unmatched. The DNA of the CDR3 is TGTGCCAGCAGCCCCTTAGCGGGGGGGCTTTACAATGAGCAGTTCTTC. It encodes CASSPLAGGLYNEQFF.

The sample holds a few counts of this clone. J is TRBJ1-1 and V is TRBV4-1; D remains ambiguous. The CDR3 runs to 11 residues. CDR1 is MGHRA, CDR2 YSYEKL, per germline. Deletions cut 1 base from V and 10 bases from J, with 7 bases between. CDR3 residues: CASSQGPGAFF. CDR3 DNA sequence: TGCGCCAGCAGCCAAGGTCCCGGAGCTTTCTTT.

There are a few counts of this clone. The rearrangement uses TRBV30 and TRBJ1-2; no clear D gene. The CDR3 spans 10 residues. Germline lookup yields CDR1 GTSNPN and CDR2 SVGIG (reference sequence). Trimming left V 2 bases short and J 8 bases short, with 6 bases between. CDR3 loop: CAWSSGGYTF. CDR3 sequence (DNA): TGTGCCTGGAGTTCGGGAGGCTACACCTTC.

The chain employs TRBV5-1 and TRBJ2-6; the D is unclear. Trimming stripped 2 bases from V and 12 bases from J, with 18 bases between. Germline V CDR1 and CDR2: SGHRS, YFSETQ. CDR3 length: 15 amino acids. CDR3 in DNA: TGCGCCAGCAGCTTTACGCTGACCCCCGAGCGCGTCCTGACTTTC. Translating it yields CASSFTLTPERVLTF.

Notes on this clone: A junction end diverges from the germline sequence, so it may reflect a read error. CDR3 sequence: CASKGLSLCVF. The CDR3 nucleotides are TGTGCCAGCAAAGGACTTTCGTTGTGCGTCTTT. This chain links TRBV6-5 with TRBJ1-1; no clear D. The length of the CDR3 is 11 residues. Germline CDR1 MNHEY, CDR2 SVGAGI.

This clone was observed a few times. The chain uses TRBV7-3 and TRBJ2-3; D gene unclear. V dropped 0 bases and J dropped 4 bases, with 5 bases sitting between them. This CDR3 contains 13 residues. Looked up from germline, CDR1 is SGHTA and CDR2 is FQGTGA. The CDR3 here is CASSLTGPDTQYF. The CDR3 nucleotides read TGTGCCAGCAGCTTAACCGGGCCAGATACGCAGTATTTT. Using reference TRBV7-3 and TRBJ2-3 for the parts outside the CDR3, the full variable domain is GAGVSQTPSNKVTEKGKYVELRCDPISGHTALYWYRQSLGQGPEFLIYFQGTGAADDSGLPNDRFFAVRPEGSVSTLKIQRTERGDSAVYLCASSLTGPDTQYFGPGTRLTVL.